This is a list of T cell receptor beta chains from one sample in a study of radiotherapy plus CTLA-4 blockade in lung cancer. Libraries were prepared by immunoSEQ multiplex PCR; TCRdb keeps only in-frame clonotypes and omits some of them. The table includes some 94,000 clones, roughly 80% detected once. The material was peripheral blood, obtained from a patient treated with radiotherapy plus ipilimumab. These receptors all come from a human donor with non-small cell lung cancer that progressed on radiotherapy plus ipilimumab. Each CDR3 is given with its conserved first and last residue.

v_call cdr3_aa
TRBV6-1 CASSGYSGVRDTQYF
TRBV30 CAWSLALNQPQHF
TRBV9 CASRPVTLVDTQYF
TRBV30 CAWSVDSPYEQYF
TRBV7-8 CASSSGLAGHEQFF
TRBV5-4 CASGPGLADSYEQYF
TRBV6-6 CASSRHGLAGSYEQYF
TRBV5-1 CASSLGRGGDTQYF
TRBV11-2 CASSFGQVGTEAFF
TRBV4-2 CASSQEMVGSANNEQFF
TRBV4-1 CASSQALPSNYGYTF
TRBV6-1 CASRDRGQQFF
TRBV28 CASSHWTSTTYNEQFF
TRBV11-3 CASSFKGAGTGELFF
TRBV29-1 CSVEGQDTDTQYF
TRBV29-1 CSVARENNQPQHF
TRBV19 CASSIQGWLNTEAFF
TRBV11-2 CASSYDMTQGRWSYEQYF
TRBV2 CASSEQGGRINGYTF
TRBV14 CASSQDGGRGTDTQYF
TRBV4-1 CASSPTDGGRGYTF
TRBV6-1 CASREPGRFTDTQYF
TRBV6-5 CASGAGASYNEQFF
TRBV27 CASSSIGRGVGAYGYTF
TRBV7-9 CASSQHRVGETQYF